The present TCR beta chain was sequenced within a study of tumor-infiltrating lymphocytes in primary liver carcinoma (dated by TCRdb to between 2016 and 2019). For the study in its entirety: Hepatocellular carcinoma (four) or combined HCC and intrahepatic cholangiocarcinoma (one) was present in the five patients, who were three men and two women aged 30 to 69 years. Across five regions of each liver tumor, along with adjacent normal tissue and blood, the study brought together TCRbeta repertoire sequencing, expression microarrays and whole-exome sequencing. Agilent mRNA microarray profiling was performed on the 25 tumor region samples to relate TCRbeta repertoire diversity to the local molecular phenotype. The five patients had tumors staged T1-T3 N0M0, with maximum diameters ranging from about 4.2 to 11 cm. Each sample produced about 3.5 to 7.13 million productive TCRbeta reads, and read depth showed no significant difference between tissue types. A total of 35 specimens from 5 patients, comprising about 25 tumor regions, 5 adjacent noncancerous liver tissues and 5 peripheral blood samples, were covered by TCRbeta repertoire sequencing. High reproducibility was observed for the technical replicate repertoires, with mean shared-clone rates roughly 0.89 and correlation coefficients above 0.95. Beyond this particular receptor, the publication reports: Repertoire overlap was found to be higher between tumor regions (mean around 35%) than between tumor-adjacent (roughly 17%) or tumor-blood (roughly 15%) pairs, consistent with antigen-driven expansion. Only 4 or 5 patients were included in the study, and the authors note that the findings should be validated in a larger study. Only roughly 8-25% of top clones appeared in all five regions of a tumor, which suggests that tumor-infiltrating T cells are spatially heterogeneous. Only the TCR beta chain was sequenced, so true repertoire diversity is likely underestimated because unpaired alpha chains were not captured. Since the samples were bulk and unsorted, there was no way to compare CD4+ and CD8+ T cell repertoires. The top 250 clones made up a significantly larger repertoire fraction in tumors than in blood (p = 0.039).

Points on this clonotype: Its antigen has not been determined. The conserved final phenylalanine or tryptophan is absent from the CDR3, which likely points to a read error.

Starting from approximately 460 ng total RNA, TCRbeta-specific cDNA was produced by reverse transcription with a constant-region primer and ProtoScript II reverse transcriptase. TCRbeta libraries were built with three nested multiplex PCR rounds, a slightly modified ARM-PCR procedure. The first two PCR rounds used multiplex TRBV1-TRBV30 forward primers with a Cbeta reverse primer, each for about 11 cycles. Sample barcodes and Illumina adapters were attached in a final 25-cycle PCR using Deep VentR polymerase. Before sequencing, amplicons of 200-500 bp were purified from gel using a QIAquick gel extraction kit. TCRbeta amplicons were sequenced on an Illumina HiSeq 2500 with 250-bp paired-end reads. Processing in the source paper ran as follows. Trimmomatic v0.33 was used to quality-trim the reads, and FLASH v1.2.11 was used to merge paired reads so that full CDR3 sequences could be recovered. V, D and J germline segments were assigned to the rearranged TCRbeta sequences by MiGEC v1.2.1b. Clonotype statistics, along with Shannon-Wiener diversity indices, were calculated using VDJtools v1.0.0. Except for diversity analysis, only the 250 most abundant clonotypes of each sample were used in subsequent analyses to reduce sampling bias. TCRdb reanalyzed the raw reads on its own, using fastp at Q25 for trimming and MiXCR for clone calling, and kept in-frame beta chains. Every distinct CDR3 protein forms one entry, paired with its most common genes and DNA. The authors' filters were not applied to this entry. This sample holds about 48,000 distinct CDR3 sequences; about 73% were observed only once. The ten largest clones capture approximately 30% of the sample.

The germline V gene specifies SQVTM as CDR1 and ANQGSEA as CDR2. Trimming removed 6 bases from V and 2 bases from J; the gene matches leave 11 bases unexplained. 15 amino acids form the CDR3, both terminal residues included. The CDR3 DNA has 45 bases and is translated from base 1. Total RNA and DNA were co-extracted without cell sorting from roughly 20-30 mg of bulk tissue using the AllPrep DNA/RNA mini kit. Between November 2015 and March 2016, about 5 patients in China with histopathologically diagnosed primary liver carcinoma had their tumors surgically resected. Patients had chronic HBV infection and were treatment-naive at sampling. Each tumor was sampled at five spatially separated regions: the superior, inferior, left-lateral and right-lateral poles and the tumor centre. Histology showed that every tumor sample contained more than 80% viable tumor cells. Pieces of fresh tumor and adjacent tissue were cut in half, with one half kept in RNAlater at -80 degrees C and the other half sent for histology.

Here the chain combines TRBV29-1 and TRBJ2-3, with TRBD2 matching 7 junction bases. The receptor was derived from a man aged 35 to 55 with primary liver carcinoma and hepatitis B virus infection. The sample was liver tumor tissue from sampling region 3. This sample's cell subset or site label indicates: tumor region T3, left-lateral pole. Here is the DNA: TGCAGCGTCGGGCCCGCGGGGGTGCACACAGATACGCAGTATTAT. Its translation reads: CSVGPAGVHTDTQYY.